The clone carrying this TCR beta chain was seen a handful of times. Its target is not known. These data come from a study of blood T cells in healthy people across ages. Germline CDR1 reads SEHNR; CDR2 reads FQNEAQ (reference sequence). The CDR3 contains 14 residues. V was clipped by 5 bases and J by 8 bases; unmatched bases: 8. Every donor gave approximately 10 milliliters of peripheral blood. The study, taken as a whole, reports: CMV status of donors was unknown, possibly confounding expanded clonotype changes. Total diversity from one million sequenced T cells was likely underestimated.

Primed by a sample-barcoded 5' primer and a J-beta primer mix, a second PCR proceeded for roughly 6 to 12 cycles. A template-switch adaptor containing 12 random nucleotides labeled each cDNA molecule. MiXCR, applied by TCRdb to the 5' RACE reads, yields one record per CDR3 protein. The table records just over 800,000 distinct CDR3 sequences, 55% to 65% of them present only once. This chain uses TRBV7-9 with TRBJ1-4; 7 nucleotides match TRBD1. Sample: blood. This receptor was taken from a man aged 25 to 45 in good health. The CDR3 nucleotides read TGTGCCAGCAGCAAAAGGGGGCTGGGCGAAAAACTGTTTTTT. Its protein product is CASSKRGLGEKLFF.